This TCR beta chain was recorded in a study of blood T cells in healthy people across ages. This clonotype was counted a few times. Its antigen is not identified. Trimming pared 2 bases from V and 2 bases from J, leaving 10 bases between. Germline V gives CDR1 LGHNA, CDR2 YSLEER. The CDR3 is 14 residues long. Study-level points and caveats: Age advanced and TCR beta diversity per million T cells fell, roughly linearly. There was a strong correlation between TCR beta diversity and naive T cell percentage. Changes in expanded clonotypes were possibly confounded, as the CMV status of donors was unknown.

PCR was performed a second time for about 6 to 12 cycles using a sample-barcoded 5' primer and a J-beta primer mix. TCRdb independently ran MiXCR on the 5' RACE reads; one entry per CDR3 protein. The sample yields 1.5 million to 2 million distinct CDR3 sequences, about 28% seen once. Sequencing used blood. The chain employs TRBV4-3 and TRBJ2-7; D possibly corresponds to TRBD1 (6 bases). The sequence came from a woman in her 30s in good health. Here the CDR3 reads CASSQKTGPYEQYF. The CDR3 DNA sequence: TGCGCCAGCAGCCAAAAGACAGGCCCCTACGAGCAGTACTTC.